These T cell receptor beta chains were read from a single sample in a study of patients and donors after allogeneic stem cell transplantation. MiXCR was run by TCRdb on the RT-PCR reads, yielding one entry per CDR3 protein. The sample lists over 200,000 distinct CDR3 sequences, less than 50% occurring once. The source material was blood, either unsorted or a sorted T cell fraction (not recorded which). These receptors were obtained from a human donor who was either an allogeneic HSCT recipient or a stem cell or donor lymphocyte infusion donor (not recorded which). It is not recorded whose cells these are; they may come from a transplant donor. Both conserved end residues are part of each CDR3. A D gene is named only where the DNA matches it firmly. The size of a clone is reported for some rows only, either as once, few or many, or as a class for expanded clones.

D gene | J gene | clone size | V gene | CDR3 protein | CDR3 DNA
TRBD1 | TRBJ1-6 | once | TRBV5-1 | CASSLGKQGAGNSPLHF | TGCGCCAGCAGCTTGGGGAAACAGGGGGCAGGTAATTCACCCCTCCACTTT
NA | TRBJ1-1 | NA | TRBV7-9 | CASSWSGGRTEAFF | TGTGCCAGCAGCTGGTCGGGGGGACGAACTGAAGCTTTCTTT
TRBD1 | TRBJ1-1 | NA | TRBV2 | CASSGTGGLNTEAFF | TGTGCCAGCAGTGGGACAGGGGGACTGAACACTGAAGCTTTCTTT
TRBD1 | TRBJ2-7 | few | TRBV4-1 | CASSQGGQGAYEQYF | TGCGCCAGCAGCCAAGGGGGACAGGGGGCCTACGAGCAGTACTTC
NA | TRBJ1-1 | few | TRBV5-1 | CASSTGLGEAFF | TGCGCCAGCAGCACCGGATTGGGTGAAGCTTTCTTT
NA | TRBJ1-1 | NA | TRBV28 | CASKWNTEAFF | TGTGCCAGCAAGTGGAACACTGAAGCTTTCTTT
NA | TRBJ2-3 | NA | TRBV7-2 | CASSLRGYTQYF | TGTGCCAGCAGCTTACGGGGGTATACGCAGTATTTT
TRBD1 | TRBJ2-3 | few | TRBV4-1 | CASSQAPTRTGPSTDTQYF | TGCGCCAGCAGCCAAGCCCCGACTAGGACAGGGCCGAGCACAGATACGCAGTATTTT
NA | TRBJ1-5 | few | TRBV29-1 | CSVGGNQPQHF | TGCAGCGTTGGAGGGAATCAGCCCCAGCATTTT
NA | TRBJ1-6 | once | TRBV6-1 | CASSANGQRNSPLHF | TGTGCCAGCAGTGCAAACGGACAAAGAAATTCACCCCTCCACTTT
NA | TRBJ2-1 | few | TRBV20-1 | CSARSGPRGNEQFF | TGCAGTGCTAGATCAGGCCCCCGCGGGAATGAGCAGTTCTTC
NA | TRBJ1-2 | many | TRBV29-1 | CSVDRTESNSYGYTF | TGCAGCGTTGACCGAACGGAGAGTAACAGCTATGGCTACACCTTC
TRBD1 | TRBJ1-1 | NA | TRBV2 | CASDGVDRTGEITEAFF | TGTGCCAGCGACGGGGTAGACAGGACAGGGGAAATCACTGAAGCTTTCTTT
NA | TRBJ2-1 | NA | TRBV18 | CASSLAPGDEQFF | TGTGCCAGCTCACTAGCGCCGGGGGATGAGCAGTTCTTC
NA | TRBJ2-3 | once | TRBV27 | CASSLLAHWGDTQYF | TGTGCCAGCAGTTTATTGGCCCATTGGGGAGATACGCAGTATTTT
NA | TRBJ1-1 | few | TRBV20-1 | CSARDPRLHTEAFF | TGCAGTGCTAGAGATCCAAGGTTGCACACTGAAGCTTTCTTT
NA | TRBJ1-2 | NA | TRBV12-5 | CASGSQGNYGYTF | TGTGCTAGTGGCTCCCAGGGAAACTATGGCTACACCTTC
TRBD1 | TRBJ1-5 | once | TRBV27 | CASSTNRGPNQPQHF | TGTGCCAGCAGTACGAACAGGGGCCCCAATCAGCCCCAGCATTTT
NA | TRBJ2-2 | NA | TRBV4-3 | CASSQDAGTTGELFF | TGCGCCAGCAGCCAAGATGCCGGAACCACCGGGGAGCTGTTTTTT
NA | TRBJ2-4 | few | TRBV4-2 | CASSQGSHGAGKNIQYF | TGTGCCAGCAGCCAAGGGTCGCACGGGGCGGGCAAAAACATTCAGTACTTC
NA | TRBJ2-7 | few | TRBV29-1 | CSVELQPLREQYF | TGCAGCGTTGAACTCCAACCTTTGAGGGAGCAGTACTTC
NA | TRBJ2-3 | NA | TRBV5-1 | CASSLGGLWGTDTQYF | TGCGCCAGCAGCTTGGGTGGGCTCTGGGGCACAGATACGCAGTATTTT
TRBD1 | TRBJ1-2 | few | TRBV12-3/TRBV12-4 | CASSLRQGGLDGYTF | TGTGCCAGCAGTTTGCGACAGGGGGGCTTGGACGGCTACACCTTC
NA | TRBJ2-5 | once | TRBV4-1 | CASSQTGHQETQYF | TGCGCCAGCAGCCAAACAGGACACCAAGAGACCCAGTACTTC
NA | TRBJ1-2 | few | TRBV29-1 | CSSLASSGYTF | TGCAGCAGTCTCGCTTCCAGCGGCTACACCTTC